This entry is about one TCR beta chain. The sample carries other DNA sequences with the same CDR3. The data originate from a study of shared clonotypes between healthy human individuals. The CDR3 spans 16 residues. With V trimmed by 3 bases and J by 0 bases, 5 bases remained unmatched. The germline gives CDR1 LNHDA, CDR2 SQIVND (reference sequence). Only in-frame clones appear in the TCRdb table, and some are missing; sequencing was by immunoSEQ multiplex PCR. This table has about 2,500,000 clones, around nine tenths appearing once. All participating donors were Caucasian adults from Nashville, Tennessee.

The sequenced material came from naive CD4+ T cells sorted from blood. Subset here: CD45RA+ positively selected. This receptor was taken from a man aged 18 to 30 in good health. The chain couples TRBV19 to TRBJ1-5; 7 bases are a match to TRBD1. The CDR3 nucleotides read TGTGCCAGTAGTATGGTCGGGACAGCTAGCAATCAGCCCCAGCATTTT. The encoded protein is CASSMVGTASNQPQHF.